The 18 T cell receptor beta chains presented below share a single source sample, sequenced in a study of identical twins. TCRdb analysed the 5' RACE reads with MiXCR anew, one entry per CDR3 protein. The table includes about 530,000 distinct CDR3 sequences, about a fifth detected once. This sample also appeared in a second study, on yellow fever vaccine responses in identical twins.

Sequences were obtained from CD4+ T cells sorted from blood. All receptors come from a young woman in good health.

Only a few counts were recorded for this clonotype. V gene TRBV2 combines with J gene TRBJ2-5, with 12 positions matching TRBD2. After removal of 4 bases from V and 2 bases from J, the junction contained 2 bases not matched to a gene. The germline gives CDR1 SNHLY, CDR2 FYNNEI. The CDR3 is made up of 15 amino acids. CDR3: CASSGTSGIQETQYF. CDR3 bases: TGTGCCAGCAGTGGGACTAGCGGGATACAAGAGACCCAGTACTTC.

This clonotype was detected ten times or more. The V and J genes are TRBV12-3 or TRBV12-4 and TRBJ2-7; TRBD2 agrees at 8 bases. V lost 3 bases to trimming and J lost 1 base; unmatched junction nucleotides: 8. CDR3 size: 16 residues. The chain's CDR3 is CASSFLSGVLSYEQYF. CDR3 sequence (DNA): TGTGCCAGCAGTTTCCTTAGCGGGGTCCTATCCTACGAGCAGTACTTC.

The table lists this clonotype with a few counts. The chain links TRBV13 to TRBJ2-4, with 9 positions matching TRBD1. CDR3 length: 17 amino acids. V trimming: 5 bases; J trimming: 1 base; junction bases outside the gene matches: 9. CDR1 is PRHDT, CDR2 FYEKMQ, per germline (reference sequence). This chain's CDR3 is CASSETRTGVAKNIQYF. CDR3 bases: TGTGCCAGCAGCGAAACAAGGACAGGGGTGGCCAAAAACATTCAGTACTTC.

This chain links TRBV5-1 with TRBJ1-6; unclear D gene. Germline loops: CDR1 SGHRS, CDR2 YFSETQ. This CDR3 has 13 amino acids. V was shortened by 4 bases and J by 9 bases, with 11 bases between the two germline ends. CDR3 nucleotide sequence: TGCGCCAGCAGCGCGGCGAATACTTCACCCCTCCACTTT. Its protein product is CASSAANTSPLHF.

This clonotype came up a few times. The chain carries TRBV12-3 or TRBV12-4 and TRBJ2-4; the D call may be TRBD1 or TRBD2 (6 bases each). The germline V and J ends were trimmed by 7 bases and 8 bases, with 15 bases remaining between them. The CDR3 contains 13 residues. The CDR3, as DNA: TGTGCCAGCATCCAAGGAGGGGGAGACATTCAGTACTTC. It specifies CASIQGGGDIQYF.

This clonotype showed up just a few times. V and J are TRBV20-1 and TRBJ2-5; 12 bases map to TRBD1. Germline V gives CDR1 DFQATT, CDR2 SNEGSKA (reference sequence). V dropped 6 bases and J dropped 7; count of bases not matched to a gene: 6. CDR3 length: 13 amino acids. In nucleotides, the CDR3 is TGCAGTGCCGAGGGACAGGGGGCGGGGACCCAGTACTTC. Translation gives CSAEGQGAGTQYF.

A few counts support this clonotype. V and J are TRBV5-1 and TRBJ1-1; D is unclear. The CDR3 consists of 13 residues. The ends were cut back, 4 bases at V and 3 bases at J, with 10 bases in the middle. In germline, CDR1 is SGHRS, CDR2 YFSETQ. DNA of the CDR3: TGCGCCAGCAGCCCCCAACCGGACACTGAAGCTTTCTTT. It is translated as CASSPQPDTEAFF. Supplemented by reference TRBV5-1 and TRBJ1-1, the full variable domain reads KAGVTQTPRYLIKTRGQQVTLSCSPISGHRSVSWYQQTPGQGLQFLFEYFSETQRNKGNFPGRFSGRQFSNSRSEMNVSTLELGDSALYLCASSPQPDTEAFFGQGTRLTVV.

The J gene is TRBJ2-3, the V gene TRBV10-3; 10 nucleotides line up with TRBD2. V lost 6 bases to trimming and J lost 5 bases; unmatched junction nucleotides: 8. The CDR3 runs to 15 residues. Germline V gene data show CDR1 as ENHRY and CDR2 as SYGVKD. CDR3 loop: CAIRILAGAQDTQYF. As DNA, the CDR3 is TGTGCCATCAGGATCCTAGCGGGGGCCCAAGATACGCAGTATTTT.

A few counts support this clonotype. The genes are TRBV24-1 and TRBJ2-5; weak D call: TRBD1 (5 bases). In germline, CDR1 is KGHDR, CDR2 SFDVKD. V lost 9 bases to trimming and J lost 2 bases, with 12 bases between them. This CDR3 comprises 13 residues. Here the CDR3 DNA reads TGTGCCACCCAGCTGGGGCTTCAAGAGACCCAGTACTTC. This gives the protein CATQLGLQETQYF.

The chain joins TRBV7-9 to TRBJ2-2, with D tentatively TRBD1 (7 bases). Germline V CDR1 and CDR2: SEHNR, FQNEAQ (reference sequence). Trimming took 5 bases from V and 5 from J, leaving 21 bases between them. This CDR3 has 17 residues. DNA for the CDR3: TGTGCCAGCAGCCGTTTGGAGGGGGCTTTTTTGACCGGGGAGCTGTTTTTT. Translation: CASSRLEGAFLTGELFF. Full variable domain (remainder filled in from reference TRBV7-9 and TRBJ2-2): DTGVSQNPRHKITKRGQNVTFRCDPISEHNRLYWYRQTLGQGPEFLTYFQNEAQLEKSRLLSDRFSAERPKGSFSTLEIQRTEQGDSAMYLCASSRLEGAFLTGELFFGEGSRLTVL.

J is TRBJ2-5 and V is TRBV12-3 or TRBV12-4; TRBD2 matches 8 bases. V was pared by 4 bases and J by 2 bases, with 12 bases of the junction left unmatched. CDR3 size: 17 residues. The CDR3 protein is CASSSLLARGGQETQYF. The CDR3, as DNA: TGTGCCAGCAGTTCCCTCCTAGCACGGGGGGGTCAAGAGACCCAGTACTTC.

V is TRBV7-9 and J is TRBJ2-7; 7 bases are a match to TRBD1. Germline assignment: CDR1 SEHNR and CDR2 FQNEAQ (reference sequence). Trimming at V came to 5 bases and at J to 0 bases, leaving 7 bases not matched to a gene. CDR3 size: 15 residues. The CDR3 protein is CASSPDRESSYEQYV. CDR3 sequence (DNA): TGTGCCAGCAGCCCCGACAGGGAGAGCTCCTACGAGCAGTACGTC.

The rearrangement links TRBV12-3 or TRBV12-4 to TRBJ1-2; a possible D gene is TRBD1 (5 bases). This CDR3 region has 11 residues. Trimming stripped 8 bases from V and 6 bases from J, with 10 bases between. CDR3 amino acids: CASFQGDGYTF. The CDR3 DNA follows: TGTGCCAGCTTCCAGGGTGATGGCTACACCTTC.

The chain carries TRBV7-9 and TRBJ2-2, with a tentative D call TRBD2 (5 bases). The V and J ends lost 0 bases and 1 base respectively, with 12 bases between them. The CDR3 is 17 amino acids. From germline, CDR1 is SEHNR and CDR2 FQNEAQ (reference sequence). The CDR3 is CASSLATIALNTGELFF. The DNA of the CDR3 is TGTGCCAGCAGCTTAGCGACTATAGCCTTGAACACCGGGGAGCTGTTTTTT. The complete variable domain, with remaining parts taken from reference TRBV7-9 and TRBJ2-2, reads DTGVSQNPRHKITKRGQNVTFRCDPISEHNRLYWYRQTLGQGPEFLTYFQNEAQLEKSRLLSDRFSAERPKGSFSTLEIQRTEQGDSAMYLCASSLATIALNTGELFFGEGSRLTVL.

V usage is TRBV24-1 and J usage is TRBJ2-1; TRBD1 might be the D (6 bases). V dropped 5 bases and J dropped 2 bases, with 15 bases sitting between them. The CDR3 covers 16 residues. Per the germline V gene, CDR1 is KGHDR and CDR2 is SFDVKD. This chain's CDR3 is CATSGRGGETYNEQFF. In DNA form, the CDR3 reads TGTGCCACCAGTGGTAGAGGGGGAGAGACCTACAATGAGCAGTTCTTC.

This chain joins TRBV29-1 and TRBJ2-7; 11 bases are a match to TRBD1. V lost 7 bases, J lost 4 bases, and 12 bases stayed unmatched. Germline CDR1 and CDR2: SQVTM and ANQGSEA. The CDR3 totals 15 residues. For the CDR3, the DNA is TGCAGCGGTAGACCCGGGACAGGGGGAAGATACGAGCAGTACGTC. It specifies CSGRPGTGGRYEQYV.

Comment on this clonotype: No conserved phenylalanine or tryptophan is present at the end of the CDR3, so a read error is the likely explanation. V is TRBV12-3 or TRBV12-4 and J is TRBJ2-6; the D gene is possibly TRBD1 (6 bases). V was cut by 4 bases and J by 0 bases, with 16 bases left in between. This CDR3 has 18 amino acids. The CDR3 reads CASSSRTAVRSGANVLTL. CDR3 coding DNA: TGTGCCAGCAGTTCCCGGACAGCCGTCCGCTCTGGGGCCAACGTCCTGACTCTC.

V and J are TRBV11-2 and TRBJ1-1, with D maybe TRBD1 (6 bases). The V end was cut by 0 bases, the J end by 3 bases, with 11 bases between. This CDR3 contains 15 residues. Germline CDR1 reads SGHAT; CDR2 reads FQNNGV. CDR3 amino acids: CASSLDDRTDTEAFF. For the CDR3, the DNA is TGTGCCAGCAGCTTAGATGACCGGACAGACACTGAAGCTTTCTTT.